These T cell receptor beta chains were read from a single sample in a study of T cells in Graves' hyperthyroidism and ophthalmopathy. TCRdb re-derived calls from the multiplex PCR reads in MiXCR, one entry per CDR3 protein. The sample contains approximately 590,000 distinct CDR3 sequences, roughly 14% of which appear only once. Sequencing was carried out using blood. The receptors here all came from a woman aged 30 to 39 with Graves' hyperthyroidism. The CDR3 runs from the conserved cysteine through the conserved F or W. The D gene is left open where the match is weak. Size is omitted from some rows. Given values are once, few, many or a class for expanded clones.

V gene: TRBV28
D gene: TRBD1
J gene: TRBJ2-1
clone size: many
CDR3 protein: CASSQRQGVSFDNEQFF
CDR3 DNA: TGTGCCAGCAGTCAGCGACAGGGGGTTAGCTTCGACAATGAGCAGTTCTTC

V gene: TRBV2
D gene: TRBD2
J gene: TRBJ2-1
clone size: many
CDR3 protein: CASPKAREGQYNEQFF
CDR3 DNA: TGTGCCAGTCCGAAAGCGCGGGAGGGCCAGTACAATGAGCAGTTCTTC

V gene: TRBV27
D gene: NA
J gene: TRBJ2-7
clone size: few
CDR3 protein: CASSVSAGILEQYF
CDR3 DNA: TGTGCCAGCAGTGTTAGTGCGGGGATCCTCGAGCAGTACTTC

V gene: TRBV7-2
D gene: TRBD2
J gene: TRBJ2-3
clone size: NA
CDR3 protein: CASSLALPGGGTDTQYF
CDR3 DNA: TGTGCCAGCAGCTTAGCACTACCCGGGGGGGGGACAGATACGCAGTATTTT

V gene: TRBV19
D gene: NA
J gene: TRBJ2-2
clone size: few
CDR3 protein: CASSTGQTNTGELFF
CDR3 DNA: TGTGCCAGTAGTACCGGACAGACAAACACCGGGGAGCTGTTTTTT

V gene: TRBV6-1
D gene: TRBD2
J gene: TRBJ2-1
clone size: NA
CDR3 protein: CASSVDSGMGVKQFF
CDR3 DNA: TGTGCCAGCAGTGTAGATAGCGGGATGGGGGTAAAGCAGTTCTTC

V gene: TRBV2
D gene: NA
J gene: TRBJ2-1
clone size: many
CDR3 protein: CASMAGVRINEQFF
CDR3 DNA: TGTGCCAGCATGGCCGGGGTCAGGATTAATGAGCAGTTCTTC

V gene: TRBV5-5
D gene: NA
J gene: TRBJ1-1
clone size: many
CDR3 protein: CASSLVRPQGTEAFF
CDR3 DNA: TGTGCCAGCAGCTTGGTCCGACCACAGGGAACCGAAGCTTTCTTT

V gene: TRBV10-3
D gene: NA
J gene: TRBJ1-6
clone size: few
CDR3 protein: CAISPGENYSPLHF
CDR3 DNA: TGTGCCATCAGCCCAGGGGAAAACTATTCACCCCTCCACTTT

V gene: TRBV20-1
D gene: NA
J gene: TRBJ2-3
clone size: few
CDR3 protein: CSASRSEILTDTQYF
CDR3 DNA: TGCAGTGCTAGCCGTAGCGAGATCCTCACAGATACGCAGTATTTT

V gene: TRBV7-2
D gene: TRBD2
J gene: TRBJ2-7
clone size: NA
CDR3 protein: CASTSSGEQYF
CDR3 DNA: TGTGCCAGCACCTCTAGCGGCGAGCAGTACTTC

V gene: TRBV7-2
D gene: TRBD1
J gene: TRBJ1-5
clone size: many
CDR3 protein: CASSYGTGGQPQHF
CDR3 DNA: TGTGCCAGCAGCTACGGGACAGGGGGCCAGCCCCAGCATTTT

V gene: TRBV7-9
D gene: NA
J gene: TRBJ1-2
clone size: many
CDR3 protein: CASSLGGDNYGYTF
CDR3 DNA: TGTGCCAGCAGCTTAGGCGGAGATAACTATGGCTACACCTTC

V gene: TRBV2
D gene: NA
J gene: TRBJ1-5
clone size: many
CDR3 protein: CASSTREGNQPQHF
CDR3 DNA: TGTGCCAGCTCGACCAGAGAGGGTAATCAGCCCCAGCATTTT

V gene: TRBV29-1
D gene: TRBD1
J gene: TRBJ2-7
clone size: NA
CDR3 protein: CSAKQGLGYEQYF
CDR3 DNA: TGCAGCGCTAAACAGGGGTTAGGATACGAGCAGTACTTC

V gene: TRBV10-3
D gene: NA
J gene: TRBJ2-7
clone size: many
CDR3 protein: CAISDPRERYEQYF
CDR3 DNA: TGTGCCATCAGTGATCCGCGGGAACGCTACGAGCAGTACTTC

V gene: TRBV4-3
D gene: TRBD2
J gene: TRBJ2-3
clone size: NA
CDR3 protein: CASSPSGVSTDTQYF
CDR3 DNA: TGCGCCAGCAGCCCCAGCGGGGTTAGCACAGATACGCAGTATTTT

V gene: TRBV7-2
D gene: TRBD2
J gene: TRBJ2-2
clone size: many
CDR3 protein: CASSPPLGGGRGTGELFF
CDR3 DNA: TGTGCCAGCAGCCCGCCCTTGGGGGGCGGGAGGGGGACCGGGGAGCTGTTTTTT

V gene: TRBV29-1
D gene: NA
J gene: TRBJ2-1
clone size: NA
CDR3 protein: CSARGRDSSYNEQFF
CDR3 DNA: TGCAGCGCCAGAGGGCGTGACAGCTCCTACAATGAGCAGTTCTTC

V gene: TRBV7-9
D gene: NA
J gene: TRBJ1-2
clone size: many
CDR3 protein: CASSLDLGSLGYGYTF
CDR3 DNA: TGTGCCAGCAGCTTAGACCTCGGGAGCCTAGGCTATGGCTACACCTTC

V gene: TRBV28
D gene: TRBD2
J gene: TRBJ2-1
clone size: NA
CDR3 protein: CASSHLAATYNEQFF
CDR3 DNA: TGTGCCAGCAGTCACCTAGCGGCCACCTACAATGAGCAGTTCTTC

V gene: TRBV6-1
D gene: NA
J gene: TRBJ2-1
clone size: few
CDR3 protein: CAISESAKTSPTLNEQFF
CDR3 DNA: TGTGCCATCAGTGAGTCAGCGAAAACTAGCCCCACCTTGAATGAGCAGTTCTTC

V gene: TRBV30
D gene: NA
J gene: TRBJ2-1
clone size: many
CDR3 protein: CAWGAMGINNEQFF
CDR3 DNA: TGTGCCTGGGGCGCGATGGGGATAAACAATGAGCAGTTCTTC

V gene: TRBV12-5
D gene: TRBD1
J gene: TRBJ1-3
clone size: many
CDR3 protein: CASGPAPGQGLVIYF
CDR3 DNA: TGTGCTAGTGGACCCGCCCCGGGACAGGGCCTGGTCATATATTTT

V gene: TRBV6-1
D gene: TRBD1
J gene: TRBJ1-1
clone size: many
CDR3 protein: CASRRQGPTEAFF
CDR3 DNA: TGTGCCAGCAGGAGACAGGGGCCCACTGAAGCTTTCTTT

V gene: TRBV7-8
D gene: NA
J gene: TRBJ1-2
clone size: NA
CDR3 protein: CASSLGVGNYGYTF
CDR3 DNA: TGTGCCAGCAGCTTAGGTGTGGGCAACTATGGCTACACCTTC

V gene: TRBV9
D gene: NA
J gene: TRBJ1-4
clone size: NA
CDR3 protein: CASSAQGGDHEKLFF
CDR3 DNA: TGTGCCAGCAGCGCCCAGGGCGGTGACCATGAAAAACTGTTTTTT

V gene: TRBV2
D gene: NA
J gene: TRBJ2-3
clone size: many
CDR3 protein: CASNERVRTDTQYF
CDR3 DNA: TGTGCCAGCAACGAGCGGGTGAGAACAGATACGCAGTATTTT

V gene: TRBV18
D gene: NA
J gene: TRBJ2-3
clone size: many
CDR3 protein: CASSPDRDTQYF
CDR3 DNA: TGTGCCAGCTCACCCGACAGAGATACGCAGTATTTT

V gene: TRBV5-1
D gene: TRBD2
J gene: TRBJ2-1
clone size: NA
CDR3 protein: CASSLGTSGAREQFF
CDR3 DNA: TGCGCCAGCAGCTTGGGGACTAGCGGGGCAAGGGAGCAGTTCTTC

V gene: TRBV27
D gene: TRBD1
J gene: TRBJ1-2
clone size: NA
CDR3 protein: CASSLTPRGFGDYGYTF
CDR3 DNA: TGTGCCAGCAGTTTAACCCCCAGGGGGTTCGGGGACTATGGCTACACCTTC

V gene: TRBV7-2
D gene: TRBD1
J gene: TRBJ2-2
clone size: NA
CDR3 protein: CASSPTGGTTGELFF
CDR3 DNA: TGTGCCAGCAGCCCGACAGGGGGGACCACCGGGGAGCTGTTTTTT